This T cell receptor beta chain was obtained from a study of T cells in localized non-small cell lung cancer. Some clones are missing from TCRdb's copy, which holds only in-frame ones; the method was immunoSEQ multiplex PCR. The sample consists of several thousand clones, around 16% of them appearing once. This clone was detected many times. What it recognizes is unknown. General observations from the study: Across samples, adjacent lung featured a median roughly 56 of the top 100 tumor clones.

Germline values: CDR1 SGHNT, CDR2 YENEEA. The ends lost 3 bases at V and 1 base at J; junction bases unmatched: 18. The CDR3 covers 20 residues. It was adjacent lung free of atypia that was taken, at least 2 cm from the tumor margin. Material: normal lung tissue next to the tumor, obtained before any cancer treatment. This chain links TRBV11-3 with TRBJ2-3; 8 bases align to TRBD2. This TCR was recovered from a male donor older than 55 with stage II squamous cell lung carcinoma. CDR3 amino acids: CASSLGLWQLEAGGTDTQYF. CDR3 DNA sequence: TGTGCCAGCAGCTTGGGGTTGTGGCAGCTAGAAGCGGGAGGCACAGATACGCAGTATTTT.